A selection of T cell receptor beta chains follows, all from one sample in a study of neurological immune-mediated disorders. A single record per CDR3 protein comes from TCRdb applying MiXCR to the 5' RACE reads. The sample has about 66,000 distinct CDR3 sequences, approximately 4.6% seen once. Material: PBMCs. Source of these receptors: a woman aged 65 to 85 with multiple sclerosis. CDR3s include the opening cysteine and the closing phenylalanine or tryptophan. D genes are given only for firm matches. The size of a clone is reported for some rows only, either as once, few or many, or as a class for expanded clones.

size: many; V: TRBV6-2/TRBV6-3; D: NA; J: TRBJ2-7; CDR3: CASSYSAAQSEQYF; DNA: TGTGCCAGCAGTTACTCGGCTGCGCAGAGCGAGCAGTACTTC
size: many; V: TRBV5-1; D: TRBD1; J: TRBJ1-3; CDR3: CASSPGQGARGNTIYF; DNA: TGCGCCAGCAGCCCGGGACAGGGGGCGCGAGGAAACACCATATATTTT
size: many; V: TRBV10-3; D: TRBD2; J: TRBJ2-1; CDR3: CAISAGLAGPYNEQFF; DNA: TGTGCCATCAGTGCGGGACTAGCGGGACCCTACAATGAGCAGTTCTTC
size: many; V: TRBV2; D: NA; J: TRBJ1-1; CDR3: CASGQQLNTEAFF; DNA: TGTGCCAGCGGACAGCAGTTGAACACTGAAGCTTTCTTT
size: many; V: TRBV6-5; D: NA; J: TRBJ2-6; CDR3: CASSRVSGANVLTF; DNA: TGTGCCAGCAGTCGGGTCTCTGGGGCCAACGTCCTGACTTTC
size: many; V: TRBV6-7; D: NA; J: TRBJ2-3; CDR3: CASSYFRGLTDTQYF; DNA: TGTGCCAGCAGTTACTTTCGGGGACTCACAGATACGCAGTATTTT
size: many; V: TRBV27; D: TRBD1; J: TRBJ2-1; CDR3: CASSMYRGNEQFF; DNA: TGTGCCAGCAGTATGTACAGGGGAAATGAGCAGTTCTTC
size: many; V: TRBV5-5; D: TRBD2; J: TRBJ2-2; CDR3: CASSSGAGTSGRTGELFF; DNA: TGTGCCAGCAGCTCTGGGGCAGGGACTAGCGGGAGGACCGGGGAGCTGTTTTTT
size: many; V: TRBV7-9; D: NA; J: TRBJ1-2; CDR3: CASSLKTANYGYTF; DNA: TGTGCCAGCAGCTTAAAAACAGCTAACTATGGCTACACCTTC
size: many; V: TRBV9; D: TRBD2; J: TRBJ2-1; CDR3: CASSVRALSGRVTNEQFF; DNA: TGTGCCAGCAGCGTCCGAGCTCTTAGCGGGAGGGTTACGAACGAGCAGTTCTTC
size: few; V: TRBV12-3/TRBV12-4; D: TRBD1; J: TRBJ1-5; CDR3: CASSFGGTGVWGNQPQHF; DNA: TGTGCCAGCAGTTTCGGCGGGACAGGGGTTTGGGGCAATCAGCCCCAGCATTTT
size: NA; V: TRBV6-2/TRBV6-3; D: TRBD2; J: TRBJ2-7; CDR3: CASSYHSGAYEQYF; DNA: TGTGCCAGCAGTTACCATAGCGGGGCCTACGAGCAGTACTTC
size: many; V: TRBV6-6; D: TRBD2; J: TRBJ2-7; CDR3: CASSSTSVYEQYF; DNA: TGTGCCAGCAGTTCTACTAGCGTATACGAGCAGTACTTC
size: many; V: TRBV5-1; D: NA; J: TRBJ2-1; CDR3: CASSIRDYEQFF; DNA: TGCGCCAGCAGCATCCGGGACTATGAGCAGTTCTTC
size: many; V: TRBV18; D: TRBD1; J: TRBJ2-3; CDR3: CASSPRPADRVGTDTQYF; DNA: TGTGCCAGCTCACCACGCCCAGCGGACAGGGTTGGTACAGATACGCAGTATTTT
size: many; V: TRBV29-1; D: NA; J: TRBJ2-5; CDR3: CSVEALGFQETQYF; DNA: TGCAGCGTTGAAGCGCTAGGGTTCCAAGAGACCCAGTACTTC
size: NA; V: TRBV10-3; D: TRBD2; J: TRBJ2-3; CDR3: CDSSGSTDTQYF; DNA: TGTGACAGTAGCGGGTCCACAGATACGCAGTATTTT
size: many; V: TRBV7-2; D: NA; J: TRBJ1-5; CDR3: CASSDPGRETPQHF; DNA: TGTGCCAGCAGCGATCCGGGCCGAGAGACGCCCCAGCATTTT
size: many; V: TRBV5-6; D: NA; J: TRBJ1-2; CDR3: CASSQGANYGYTF; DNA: TGTGCCAGCAGCCAGGGAGCTAACTATGGCTACACCTTC
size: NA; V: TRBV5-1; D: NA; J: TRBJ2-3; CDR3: CASQQDTGTDTQYF; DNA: TGCGCCAGCCAGCAGGACACAGGCACAGATACGCAGTATTTT
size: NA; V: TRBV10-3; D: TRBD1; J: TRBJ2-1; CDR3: CDISTGEHEQFF; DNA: TGTGACATCAGTACAGGGGAACATGAGCAGTTCTTC
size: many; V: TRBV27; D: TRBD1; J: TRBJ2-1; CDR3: CASSTTGTALGNEQFF; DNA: TGTGCCAGCAGTACCACCGGGACAGCTCTTGGGAATGAGCAGTTCTTC
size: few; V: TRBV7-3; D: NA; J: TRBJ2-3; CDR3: CASSPGPGQDTQYF; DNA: TGTGCCAGCAGCCCCGGACCGGGTCAGGATACGCAGTATTTT
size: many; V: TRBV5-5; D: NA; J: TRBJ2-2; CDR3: CESVGGNTGELFF; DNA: TGTGAAAGTGTTGGGGGCAACACCGGGGAGCTGTTTTTT
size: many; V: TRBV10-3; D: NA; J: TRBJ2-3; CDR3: CAIGGTDTQYF; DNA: TGTGCCATCGGGGGCACAGATACGCAGTATTTT